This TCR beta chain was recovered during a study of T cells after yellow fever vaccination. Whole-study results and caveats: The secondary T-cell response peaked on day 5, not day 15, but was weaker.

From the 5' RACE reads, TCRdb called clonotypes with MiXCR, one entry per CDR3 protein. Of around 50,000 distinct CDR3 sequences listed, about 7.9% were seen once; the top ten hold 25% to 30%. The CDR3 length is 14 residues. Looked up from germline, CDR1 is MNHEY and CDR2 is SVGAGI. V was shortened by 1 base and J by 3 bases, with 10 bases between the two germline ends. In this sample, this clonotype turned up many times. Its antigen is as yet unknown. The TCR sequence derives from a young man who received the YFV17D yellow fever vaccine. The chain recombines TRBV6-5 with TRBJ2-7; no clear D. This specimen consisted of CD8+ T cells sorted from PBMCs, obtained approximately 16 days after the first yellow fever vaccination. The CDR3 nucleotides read TGTGCCAGCAGTTACTACCCACGCTTCTACGAGCAGTACTTC. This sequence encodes CASSYYPRFYEQYF.